This T cell receptor (beta chain) is from a study of blood T cell repertoires in COVID-19. As for the study in general: COVID-19 samples, acute and convalescent, were from the United States, Italy and Spain. PBMCs, B-cell-depleted T cells, or T cells provided the cDNA or gDNA that made up the material.

The authors' processing: Amplification from reference gene primers served as the basis for estimated nucleated cell counts. The data were produced by immunoSEQ multiplex PCR, yet TCRdb's version contains in-frame clones alone and is incomplete. V, J and clone size derive from that table, while D and trimming were established from the DNA sequence. This table has tens of thousands of clones, approximately 78% appearing once. Germline CDR1 and CDR2: LNHDA and SQIVND (reference sequence). CDR3 size: 14 residues. V gave up 4 bases and J gave up 3 bases, with 9 bases separating them. Source material: peripheral blood. V usage is TRBV19 and J usage is TRBJ1-4; D ambiguous. This clonotype was sampled from a human donor in a cohort sampled during active COVID-19. The CDR3 bases are TGTGCCAGTAGTAGGCATCGCTCTAATGAAAAACTGTTTTTT. Protein sequence: CASSRHRSNEKLFF. Together with reference TRBV19 and TRBJ1-4, the CDR3 gives the full variable domain: DGGITQSPKYLFRKEGQNVTLSCEQNLNHDAMYWYRQDPGQGLRLIYYSQIVNDFQKGDIAEGYSVSREKKESFPLTVTSAQKNPTAFYLCASSRHRSNEKLFFGSGTQLSVL.